This T cell receptor (beta chain) was identified in a study of T cell repertoires in ileal Crohn's disease. Study-wide background: Operated complications were stricturing disease (about 60%) and penetrating disease (about 40%). About half of patients got postoperative therapy: about a dozen thiopurines, approximately 17 anti-TNF. Regarding the study as a whole: High-frequency clones were more common in sorted CD8 than CD4 cells.

Only in-frame clones appear in the TCRdb table, and some are missing; sequencing was by immunoSEQ multiplex PCR. Among around 15,000 clones listed, approximately 94% were seen once. Germline assignment: CDR1 SGHTA and CDR2 FQGTGA. The trim removed 5 bases at V and 2 bases at J, leaving 7 bases unmatched. The CDR3 covers 17 residues. As to this clone: The antigen is undetermined.

Material for sequencing was ileal tissue. The chain joins TRBV7-3 to TRBJ2-3; 13 nucleotides agree with TRBD2. This receptor was identified in an adult with Crohn's disease. DNA for the CDR3: TGTGCCAGCAGCCTGGGACTAGCGGGGCGTGTCACAGATACGCAGTATTTT. Residues: CASSLGLAGRVTDTQYF.